Listed here are 2 T cell receptor beta chains from one sample, sequenced in a study of blood T cell repertoires in COVID-19. Using immunoSEQ multiplex PCR, the repertoire was profiled, and TCRdb retains in-frame clones only, with some absent. In the table there are roughly 360,000 clones, more than 75% of which are singletons. The source material was PBMCs or T cells enriched from blood (not recorded which). All receptors come from a man aged 25-40 years who had recovered from COVID-19.

With respect to this clone: Distinct nucleotide sequences in the sample also encode this CDR3. The J gene is TRBJ1-2, the V gene TRBV5-1; 9 bases map to TRBD1. Germline assignment: CDR1 SGHRS and CDR2 YFSETQ. With 4 bases clipped from V and 3 bases from J, the junction kept 4 bases outside the gene matches. The CDR3 has 14 amino acids. The DNA for the CDR3 is TGCGCCAGCAGCCTGGGACAGGGTGACTATGGCTACACCTTC. Its translation is CASSLGQGDYGYTF.

The J gene is TRBJ1-1, the V gene TRBV5-6; the D gene is possibly TRBD1 (6 bases). The germline V gene encodes CDR1 SGHDT and CDR2 YYEEEE. V lost 0 bases and J lost 6, with 18 bases in between. This CDR3 contains 16 residues. This CDR3 is CASSLVGRGLLAEAFF. The CDR3 DNA follows: TGTGCCAGCAGCTTGGTGGGCAGGGGCCTCCTTGCTGAAGCTTTCTTT. The whole variable domain, remainder taken from reference TRBV5-6 and TRBJ1-1, is DAGVTQSPTHLIKTRGQQVTLRCSPKSGHDTVSWYQQALGQGPQFIFQYYEEEERQRGNFPDRFSGHQFPNYSSELNVNALLLGDSALYLCASSLVGRGLLAEAFFGQGTRLTVV.